This TCR beta chain was found in a study of cytomegalovirus exposure and HLA in healthy donors. The study's findings and limits: There were some public TCRs occurring in many donors, but most TCR sequences were rare. The presence/absence work took it that sequencing depth was about the same across donors.

Comment on this clone: Its antigen is currently unknown.

Healthy bone marrow donors made up the cohort. CDR3 length: 17 amino acids. V was shortened by 2 bases and J by 3 bases, with 14 bases between the two germline ends. The V gene's germline CDR1 is KGHSH and CDR2 LQKENI. A multiplex PCR was run with 60 Vbeta primers and 13 Jbeta primers. Clones were read by immunoSEQ multiplex PCR, and TCRdb kept only the in-frame ones, dropping some. The repertoire holds 70,000 to 95,000 clones, with about 78% as singletons. V and J are TRBV18 and TRBJ1-6; D gene unclear. This TCR was recovered from a man in his fifties in good health and CMV-seronegative. Specimen: PBMCs. The CDR3 protein is CASSPELSSGYNSPLHF. In DNA form, the CDR3 reads TGTGCCAGCTCACCAGAGCTCTCCTCGGGCTATAATTCACCCCTCCACTTT.